The 4 T cell receptor beta chains given below trace back to one sample, sequenced in a study of shared clonotypes between healthy human individuals. Sequenced by immunoSEQ multiplex PCR; TCRdb stores in-frame clones only, minus some. The sample holds more than 400,000 clones, more than 65% seen once. Material: PBMCs. These receptors originate from a woman aged 40 to 50 in good health. Some clones in this sample may be carry-over from other donors' samples.

This chain uses TRBV15 with TRBJ2-1; 9 positions match TRBD2. Germline assignment: CDR1 LNHNV and CDR2 YYDKDF (reference sequence). This CDR3 contains 16 residues. The J segment lost 9 bases and the V segment lost 5 bases, leaving 14 bases of the junction unmatched. In DNA form, the CDR3 reads TGTGCCACCAGCCCCCATGCGGGAGGGCTAATTCTTGAGCAGTTCTTC. Protein product: CATSPHAGGLILEQFF.

V gene TRBV2 combines with J gene TRBJ2-1, with 11 bases fitting TRBD2. CDR1 is SNHLY and CDR2 is FYNNEI in the germline V gene. The CDR3 extends over 16 amino acids. J was trimmed by 0 bases and V by 7 bases; bases with no gene match: 5. The CDR3 nucleotides are TGTGCCAGCAACTTAGCGGGAGGGCCCTCCTACAATGAGCAGTTCTTC. Encoded protein: CASNLAGGPSYNEQFF.

There are a few counts of this clone. V gene TRBV27 combines with J gene TRBJ2-1; D gene ambiguous. This CDR3 is 11 amino acids long. The germline V and J ends were trimmed by 7 bases and 7 bases, with 8 bases remaining between them. The germline V gene has CDR1 MNHEY and CDR2 SMNVEV (reference sequence). The CDR3 DNA sequence: TGTGCCAGCAATGACGTTAATGAGCAGTTCTTC. It yields the protein CASNDVNEQFF.

The CDR3 DNA follows: TGTGCCAGCTCACCGGCAGCGGGAATGGGAACCGGGGAGCTGTTTTTT. This sequence encodes CASSPAAGMGTGELFF. The chain joins TRBV18 to TRBJ2-2; 7 nucleotides line up with TRBD2. Germline CDR1 KGHSH, CDR2 LQKENI. V lost 3 bases, J lost 5 bases, and 9 bases stayed unmatched. The CDR3 spans 16 residues.